The present T cell receptor beta chain was sequenced within a study of T cell clusters in autoimmune cytopenias. General study findings and limits: Physiological T cell clusters of healthy donors were apparently absent in primary autoimmune cytopenia patients.

TRB amplification used roughly 250 ng of peripheral blood genomic DNA. One tube held mixed TRB-A and TRB-B primer pools for touch-down PCR. TCRdb reprocessed the multiplex PCR reads, keeping one entry per CDR3 protein, no DNA. The sample's table shows about 9,500 distinct CDR3 sequences. Details on this clonotype: Its antigen is not identified.

The receptor comes from a human donor with an autoimmune cytopenia or autoimmune hepatitis (not recorded which). Sequenced input: peripheral blood.

CDR3: CASSAPGLRGVGTQYF. The chain is built from TRBV10-3 and TRBJ2-3; absent DNA, TCRdb's TRBD2 call cannot be checked. The CDR3 loop spans 16 amino acids. The germline V gene has CDR1 ENHRY and CDR2 SYGVKD.